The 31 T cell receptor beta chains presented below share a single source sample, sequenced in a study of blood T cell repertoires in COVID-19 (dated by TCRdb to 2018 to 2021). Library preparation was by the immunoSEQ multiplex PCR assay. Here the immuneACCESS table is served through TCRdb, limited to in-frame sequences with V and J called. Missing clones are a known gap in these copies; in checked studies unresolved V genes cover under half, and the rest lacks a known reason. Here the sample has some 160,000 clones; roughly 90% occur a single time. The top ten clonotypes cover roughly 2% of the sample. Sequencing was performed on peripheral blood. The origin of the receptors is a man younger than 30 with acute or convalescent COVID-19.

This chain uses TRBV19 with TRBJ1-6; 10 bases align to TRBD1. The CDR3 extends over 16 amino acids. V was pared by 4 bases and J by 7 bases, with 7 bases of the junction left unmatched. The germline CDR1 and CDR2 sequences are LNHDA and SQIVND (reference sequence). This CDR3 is CASSRRTGGRNSPLHF. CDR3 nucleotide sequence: TGTGCCAGTAGTAGAAGGACAGGGGGAAGGAATTCACCCCTCCACTTT.

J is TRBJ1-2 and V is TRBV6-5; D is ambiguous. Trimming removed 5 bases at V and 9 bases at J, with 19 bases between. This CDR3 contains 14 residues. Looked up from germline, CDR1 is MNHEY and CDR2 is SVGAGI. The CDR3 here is CASSPRVAISSYTF. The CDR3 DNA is TGTGCCAGCAGTCCCCGGGTCGCCATCTCAAGCTACACCTTC.

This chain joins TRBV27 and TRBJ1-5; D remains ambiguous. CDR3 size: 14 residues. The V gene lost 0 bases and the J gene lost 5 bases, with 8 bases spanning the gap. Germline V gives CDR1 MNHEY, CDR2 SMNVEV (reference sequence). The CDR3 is CASSLSFGDQPQHF. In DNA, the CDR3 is TGTGCCAGCAGTTTATCCTTCGGGGATCAGCCCCAGCATTTT.

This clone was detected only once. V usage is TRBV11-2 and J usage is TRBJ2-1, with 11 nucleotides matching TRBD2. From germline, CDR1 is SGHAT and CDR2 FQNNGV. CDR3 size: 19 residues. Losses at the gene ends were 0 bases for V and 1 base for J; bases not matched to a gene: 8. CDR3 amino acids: CASSLDRRLAGSSYNEQFF. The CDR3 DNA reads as TGTGCCAGCAGCTTAGACCGCCGACTAGCGGGGTCTTCCTACAATGAGCAGTTCTTC.

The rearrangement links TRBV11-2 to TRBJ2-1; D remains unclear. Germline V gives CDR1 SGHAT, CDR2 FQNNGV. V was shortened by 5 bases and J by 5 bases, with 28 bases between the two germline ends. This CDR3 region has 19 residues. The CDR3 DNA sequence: TGTGCCAGCAGCCCATTAAGACCGTTGTACTCCACTACCAACAATGAGCAGTTCTTC. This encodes CASSPLRPLYSTTNNEQFF.

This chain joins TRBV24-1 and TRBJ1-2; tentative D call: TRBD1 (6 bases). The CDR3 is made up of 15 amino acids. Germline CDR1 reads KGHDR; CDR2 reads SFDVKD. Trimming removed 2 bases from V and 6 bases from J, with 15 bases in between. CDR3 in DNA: TGTGCCACCAGTGATTCGTCCGGGACAAGAAATGGCTACACCTTC. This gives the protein CATSDSSGTRNGYTF.

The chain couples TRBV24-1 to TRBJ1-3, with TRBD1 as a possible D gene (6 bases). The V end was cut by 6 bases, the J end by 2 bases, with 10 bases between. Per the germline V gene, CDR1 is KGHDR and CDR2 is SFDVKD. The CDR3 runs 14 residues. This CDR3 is CATSTGYPGNTIYF. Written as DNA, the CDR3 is TGTGCCACCAGTACAGGGTACCCTGGAAACACCATATATTTT.

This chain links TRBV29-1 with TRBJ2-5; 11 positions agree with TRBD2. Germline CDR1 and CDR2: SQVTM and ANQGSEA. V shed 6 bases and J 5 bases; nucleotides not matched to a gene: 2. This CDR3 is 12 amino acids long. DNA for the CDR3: TGCAGCGTCGTAGCGGGGGGGGAGACCCAGTACTTC. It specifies CSVVAGGETQYF.

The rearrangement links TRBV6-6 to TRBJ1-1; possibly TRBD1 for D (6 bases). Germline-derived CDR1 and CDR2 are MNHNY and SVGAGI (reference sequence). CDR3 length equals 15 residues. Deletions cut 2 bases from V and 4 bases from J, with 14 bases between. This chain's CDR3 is CASSYNGGAGTEAFF. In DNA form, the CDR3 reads TGTGCCAGCAGTTACAATGGGGGGGCAGGCACTGAAGCTTTCTTT.

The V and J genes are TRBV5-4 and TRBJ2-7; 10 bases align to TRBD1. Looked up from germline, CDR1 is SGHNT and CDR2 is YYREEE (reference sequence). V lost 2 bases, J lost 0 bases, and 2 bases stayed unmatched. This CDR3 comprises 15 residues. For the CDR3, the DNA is TGTGCCAGCAGCTTTCGGGACAGGGGCTCCTACGAGCAGTACTTC. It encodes CASSFRDRGSYEQYF.

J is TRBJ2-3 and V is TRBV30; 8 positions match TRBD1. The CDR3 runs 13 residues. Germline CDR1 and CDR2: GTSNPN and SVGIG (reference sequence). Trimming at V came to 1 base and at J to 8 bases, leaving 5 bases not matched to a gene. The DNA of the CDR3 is TGTGCCTGGAGTGGGCAGGGGGCAGGTACGCAGTATTTT. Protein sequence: CAWSGQGAGTQYF. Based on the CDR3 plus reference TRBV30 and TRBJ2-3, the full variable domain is SQTIHQWPATLVQPVGSPLSLECTVEGTSNPNLYWYRQAAGRGLQLLFYSVGIGQISSEVPQNLSASRPQDRQFILSSKKLLLSDSGFYLCAWSGQGAGTQYFGPGTRLTVL.

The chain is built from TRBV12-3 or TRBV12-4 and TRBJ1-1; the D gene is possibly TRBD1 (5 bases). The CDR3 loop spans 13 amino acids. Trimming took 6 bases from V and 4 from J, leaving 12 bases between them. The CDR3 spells CASSPRVGTEAFF. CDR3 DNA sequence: TGTGCCAGCAGCCCCAGGGTGGGCACTGAAGCTTTCTTT.

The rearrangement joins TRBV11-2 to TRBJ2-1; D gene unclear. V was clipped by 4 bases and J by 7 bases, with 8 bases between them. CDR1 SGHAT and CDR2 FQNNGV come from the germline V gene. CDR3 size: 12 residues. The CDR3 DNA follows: TGTGCCAGCAGCTCCAACAGAAATGAGCAGTTCTTC. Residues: CASSSNRNEQFF.

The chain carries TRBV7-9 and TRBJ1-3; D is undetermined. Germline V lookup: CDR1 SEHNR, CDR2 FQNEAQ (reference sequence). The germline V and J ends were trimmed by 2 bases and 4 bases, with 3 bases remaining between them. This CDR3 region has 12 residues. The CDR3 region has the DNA TGTGCCAGCAGCTTACTCGGAAACACCATATATTTT. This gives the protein CASSLLGNTIYF.

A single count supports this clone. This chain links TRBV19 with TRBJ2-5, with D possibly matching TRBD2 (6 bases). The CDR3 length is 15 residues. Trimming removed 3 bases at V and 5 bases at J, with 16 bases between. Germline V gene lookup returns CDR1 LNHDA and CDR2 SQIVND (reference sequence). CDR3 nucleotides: TGTGCCAGTAGTATTGAGCGGGCCCTGGTGGAGACCCAGTACTTC. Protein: CASSIERALVETQYF.

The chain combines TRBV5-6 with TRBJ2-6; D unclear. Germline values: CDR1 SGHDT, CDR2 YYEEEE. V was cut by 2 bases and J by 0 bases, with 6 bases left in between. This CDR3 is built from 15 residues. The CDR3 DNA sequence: TGTGCCAGCAGCTTTTCGAGCTCTGGGGCCAACGTCCTGACTTTC. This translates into CASSFSSSGANVLTF.

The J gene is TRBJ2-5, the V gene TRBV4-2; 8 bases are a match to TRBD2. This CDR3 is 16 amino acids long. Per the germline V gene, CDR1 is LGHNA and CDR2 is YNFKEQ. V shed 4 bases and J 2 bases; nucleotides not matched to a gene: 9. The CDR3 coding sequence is TGTGCCAGCAGCCCGACTAGCGCCAATTTTCAAGAGACCCAGTACTTC. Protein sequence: CASSPTSANFQETQYF.

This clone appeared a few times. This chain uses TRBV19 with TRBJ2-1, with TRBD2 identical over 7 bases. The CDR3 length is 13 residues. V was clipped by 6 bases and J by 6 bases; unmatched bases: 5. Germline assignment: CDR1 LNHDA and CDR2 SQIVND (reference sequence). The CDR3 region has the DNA TGTGCCAGTAGGGGGAGGGCCCTCAATGAGCAGTTCTTC. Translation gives CASRGRALNEQFF.

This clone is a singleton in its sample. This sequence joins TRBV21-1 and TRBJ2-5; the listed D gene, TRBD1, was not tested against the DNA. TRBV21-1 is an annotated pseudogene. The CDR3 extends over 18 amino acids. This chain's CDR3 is CASSKKETLGQLQETQYF. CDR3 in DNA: TGTGCCAGCAGCAAAAAGGAAACGCTGGGACAGCTCCAAGAGACCCAGTACTTC.

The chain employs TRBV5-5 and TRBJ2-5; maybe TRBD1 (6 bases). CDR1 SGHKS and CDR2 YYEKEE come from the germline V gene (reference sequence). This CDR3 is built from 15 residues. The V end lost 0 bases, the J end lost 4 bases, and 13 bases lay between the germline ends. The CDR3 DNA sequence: TGTGCCAGCAGCTTGGGAGGGACATCCCGAGAGACCCAGTACTTC. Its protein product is CASSLGGTSRETQYF.

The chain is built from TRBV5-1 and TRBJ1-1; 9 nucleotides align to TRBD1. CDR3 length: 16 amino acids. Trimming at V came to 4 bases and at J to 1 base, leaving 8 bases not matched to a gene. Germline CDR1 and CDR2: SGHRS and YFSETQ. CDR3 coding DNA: TGCGCCAGCAGCCCAACAGGGGGCAAATGGAACACTGAAGCTTTCTTT. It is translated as CASSPTGGKWNTEAFF.

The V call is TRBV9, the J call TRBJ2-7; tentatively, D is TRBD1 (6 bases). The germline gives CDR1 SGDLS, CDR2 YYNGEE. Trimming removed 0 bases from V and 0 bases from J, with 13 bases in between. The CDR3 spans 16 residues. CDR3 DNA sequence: TGTGCCAGCAGCGTAGGATCAGGGGACCTCTCCTACGAGCAGTACTTC. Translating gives CASSVGSGDLSYEQYF.

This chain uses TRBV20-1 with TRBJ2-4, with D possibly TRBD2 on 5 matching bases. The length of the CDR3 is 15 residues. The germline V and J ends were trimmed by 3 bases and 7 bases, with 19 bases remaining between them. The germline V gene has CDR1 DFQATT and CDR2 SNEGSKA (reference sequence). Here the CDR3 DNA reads TGCAGTGCTAGTCCCCCGACGGGAATGGGGAACATTCAGTACTTC. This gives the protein CSASPPTGMGNIQYF.

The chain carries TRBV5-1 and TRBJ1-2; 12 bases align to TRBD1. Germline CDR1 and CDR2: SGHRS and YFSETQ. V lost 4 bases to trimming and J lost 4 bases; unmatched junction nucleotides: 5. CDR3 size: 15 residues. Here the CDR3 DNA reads TGCGCCAGCAGCGCCGGGACAGGGGGCCCCTATGGCTACACCTTC. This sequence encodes CASSAGTGGPYGYTF. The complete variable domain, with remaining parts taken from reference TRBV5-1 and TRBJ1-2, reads KAGVTQTPRYLIKTRGQQVTLSCSPISGHRSVSWYQQTPGQGLQFLFEYFSETQRNKGNFPGRFSGRQFSNSRSEMNVSTLELGDSALYLCASSAGTGGPYGYTFGSGTRLTVV.

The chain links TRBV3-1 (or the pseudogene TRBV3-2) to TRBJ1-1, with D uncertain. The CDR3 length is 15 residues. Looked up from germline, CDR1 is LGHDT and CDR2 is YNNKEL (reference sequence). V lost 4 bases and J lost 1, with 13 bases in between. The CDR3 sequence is CASSPTIVANTEAFF. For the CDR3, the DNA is TGTGCCAGCAGCCCCACGATCGTGGCGAACACTGAAGCTTTCTTT.

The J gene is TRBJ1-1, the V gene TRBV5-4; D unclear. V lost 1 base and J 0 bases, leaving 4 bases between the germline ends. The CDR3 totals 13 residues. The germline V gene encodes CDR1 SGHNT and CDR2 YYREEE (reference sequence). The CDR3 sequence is CASSLHMNTEAFF. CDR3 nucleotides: TGTGCCAGCAGCTTGCACATGAACACTGAAGCTTTCTTT.

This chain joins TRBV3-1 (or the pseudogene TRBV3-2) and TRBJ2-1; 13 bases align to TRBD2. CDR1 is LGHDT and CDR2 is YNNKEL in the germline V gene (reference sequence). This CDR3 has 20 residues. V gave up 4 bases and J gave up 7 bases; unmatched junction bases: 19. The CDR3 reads CASSPKGHSLGTSGMNEQFF. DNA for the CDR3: TGTGCCAGCAGCCCAAAAGGACACTCACTCGGGACTAGCGGGATGAATGAGCAGTTCTTC.

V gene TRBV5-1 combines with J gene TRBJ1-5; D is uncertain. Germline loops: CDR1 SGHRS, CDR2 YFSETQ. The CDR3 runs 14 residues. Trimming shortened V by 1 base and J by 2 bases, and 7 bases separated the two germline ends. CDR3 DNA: TGCGCCAGCAGCTTGACACCCGGCAATCAGCCCCAGCATTTT. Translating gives CASSLTPGNQPQHF.

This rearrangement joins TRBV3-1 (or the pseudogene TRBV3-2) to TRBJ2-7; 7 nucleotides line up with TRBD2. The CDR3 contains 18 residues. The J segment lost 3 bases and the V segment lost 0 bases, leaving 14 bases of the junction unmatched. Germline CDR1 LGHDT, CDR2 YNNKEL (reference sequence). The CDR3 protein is CASSQDQSDSGPNYEQYF. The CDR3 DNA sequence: TGTGCCAGCAGCCAAGATCAAAGCGATAGCGGGCCCAACTACGAGCAGTACTTC.

The CDR3 here is CATTGGPDHEQYF. The CDR3 nucleotides are TGTGCCACTACGGGAGGGCCAGACCACGAGCAGTACTTC. This chain links TRBV24-1 with TRBJ2-7, with TRBD2 matching over 8 bases. With 10 bases clipped from V and 5 bases from J, the junction kept 9 bases outside the gene matches. Germline V CDR1 and CDR2: KGHDR, SFDVKD. This CDR3 spans 13 amino acids.

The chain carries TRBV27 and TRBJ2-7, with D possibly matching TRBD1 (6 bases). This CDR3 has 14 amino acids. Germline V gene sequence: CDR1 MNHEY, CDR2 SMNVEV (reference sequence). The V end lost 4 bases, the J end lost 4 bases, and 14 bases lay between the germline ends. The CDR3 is CASSWDTGPYEQYF. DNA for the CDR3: TGTGCCAGCAGTTGGGACACAGGGCCGTACGAGCAGTACTTC.